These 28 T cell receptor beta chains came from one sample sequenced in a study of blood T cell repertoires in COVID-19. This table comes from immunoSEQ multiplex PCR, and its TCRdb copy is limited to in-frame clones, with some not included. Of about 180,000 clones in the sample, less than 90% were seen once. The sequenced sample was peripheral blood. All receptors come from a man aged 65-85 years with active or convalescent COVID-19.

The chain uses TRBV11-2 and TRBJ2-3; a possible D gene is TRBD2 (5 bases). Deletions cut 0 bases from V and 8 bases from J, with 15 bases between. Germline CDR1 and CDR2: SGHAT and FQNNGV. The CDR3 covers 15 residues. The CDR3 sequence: CASSLDRAARGTQYF. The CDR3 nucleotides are TGTGCCAGCAGCTTAGATCGGGCAGCCCGGGGTACGCAGTATTTT.

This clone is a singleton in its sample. This CDR3 reads CSVREAVDTQYF. Here the CDR3 DNA reads TGCAGCGTTCGGGAGGCGGTGGATACGCAGTATTTT. The chain recombines TRBV29-1 with TRBJ2-3; 7 bases line up with TRBD2. Looked up from germline, CDR1 is SQVTM and CDR2 is ANQGSEA. CDR3 size: 12 residues. Trimming took 5 bases from V and 6 from J; bases not matched to a gene: 5.

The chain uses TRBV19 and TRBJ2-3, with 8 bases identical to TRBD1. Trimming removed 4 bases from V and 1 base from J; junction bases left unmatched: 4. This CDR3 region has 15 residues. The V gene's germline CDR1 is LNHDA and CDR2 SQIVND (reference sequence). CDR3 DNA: TGTGCCAGTAGTACCAGGGGGCAAGGCACAGATACGCAGTATTTT. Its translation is CASSTRGQGTDTQYF.

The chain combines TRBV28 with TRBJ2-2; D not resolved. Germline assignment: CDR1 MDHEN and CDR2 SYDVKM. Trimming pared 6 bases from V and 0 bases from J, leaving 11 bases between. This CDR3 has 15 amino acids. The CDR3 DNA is TGTGCCAGCAGGGAGAGCCTTTCGAACACCGGGGAGCTGTTTTTT. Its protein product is CASRESLSNTGELFF. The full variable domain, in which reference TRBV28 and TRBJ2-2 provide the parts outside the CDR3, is DVKVTQSSRYLVKRTGEKVFLECVQDMDHENMFWYRQDPGLGLRLIYFSYDVKMKEKGDIPEGYSVSREKKERFSLILESASTNQTSMYLCASRESLSNTGELFFGEGSRLTVL.

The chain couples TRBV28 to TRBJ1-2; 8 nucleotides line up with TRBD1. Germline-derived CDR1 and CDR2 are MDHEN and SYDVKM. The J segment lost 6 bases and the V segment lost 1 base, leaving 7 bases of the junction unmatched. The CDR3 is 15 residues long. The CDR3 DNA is TGTGCCAGCAGTTTATTCATCCGACAGGGGAATGGCTACACCTTC. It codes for CASSLFIRQGNGYTF.

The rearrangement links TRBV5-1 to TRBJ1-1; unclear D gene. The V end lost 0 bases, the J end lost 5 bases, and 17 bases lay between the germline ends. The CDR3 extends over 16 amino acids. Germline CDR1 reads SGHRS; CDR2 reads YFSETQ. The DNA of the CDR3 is TGCGCCAGCAGCTTGGCCCGGATACCCGGGGAAACTGAAGCTTTCTTT. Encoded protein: CASSLARIPGETEAFF.

The DNA of the CDR3 is TGTGCCAGCAGCCAAGGTGTGGCAGGATCCTCTATTTTAGAGCAGTACTTC. Its protein is CASSQGVAGSSILEQYF. The gene calls are TRBV3-1 (or the pseudogene TRBV3-2) and TRBJ2-7; D remains ambiguous. This CDR3 spans 17 amino acids. Trimming left V 1 base short and J 7 bases short, with 23 bases between. CDR1 and CDR2 (germline): LGHDT, YNNKEL (reference sequence).

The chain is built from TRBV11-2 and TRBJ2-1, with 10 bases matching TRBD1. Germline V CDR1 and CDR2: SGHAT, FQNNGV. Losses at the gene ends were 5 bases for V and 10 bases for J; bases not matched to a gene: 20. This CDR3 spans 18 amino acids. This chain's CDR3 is CASSPISRDRGKGLEQFF. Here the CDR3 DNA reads TGTGCCAGCAGCCCAATAAGTAGGGACAGGGGAAAGGGTCTGGAGCAGTTCTTC.

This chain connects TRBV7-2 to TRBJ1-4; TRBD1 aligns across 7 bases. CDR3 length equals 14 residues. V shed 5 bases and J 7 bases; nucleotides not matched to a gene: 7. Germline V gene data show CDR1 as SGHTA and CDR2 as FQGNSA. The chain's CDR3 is CASSQQGTFEKLFF. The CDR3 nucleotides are TGTGCCAGCAGCCAACAGGGGACTTTTGAAAAACTGTTTTTT.

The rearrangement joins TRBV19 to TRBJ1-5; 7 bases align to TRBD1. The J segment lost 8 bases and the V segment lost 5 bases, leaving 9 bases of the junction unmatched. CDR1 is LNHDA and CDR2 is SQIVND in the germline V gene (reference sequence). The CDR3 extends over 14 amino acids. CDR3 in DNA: TGTGCCAGTAGTCCGCGACAGGGTTGGGAGCCCCAGCATTTT. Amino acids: CASSPRQGWEPQHF.

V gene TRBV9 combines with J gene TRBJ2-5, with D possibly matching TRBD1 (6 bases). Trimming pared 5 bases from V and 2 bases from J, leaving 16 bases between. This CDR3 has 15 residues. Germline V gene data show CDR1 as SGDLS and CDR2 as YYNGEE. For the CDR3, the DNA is TGTGCCAGCAGTAGGACAGTGGGAAGGCAAGAGACCCAGTACTTC. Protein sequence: CASSRTVGRQETQYF.

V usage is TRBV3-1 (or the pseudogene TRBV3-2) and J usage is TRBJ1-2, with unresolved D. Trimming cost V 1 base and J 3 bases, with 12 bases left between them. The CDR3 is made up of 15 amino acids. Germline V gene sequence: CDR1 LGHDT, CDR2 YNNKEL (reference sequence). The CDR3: CASSQGRQPYYGYTF. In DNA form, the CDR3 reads TGTGCCAGCAGCCAAGGCAGACAACCCTACTATGGCTACACCTTC.

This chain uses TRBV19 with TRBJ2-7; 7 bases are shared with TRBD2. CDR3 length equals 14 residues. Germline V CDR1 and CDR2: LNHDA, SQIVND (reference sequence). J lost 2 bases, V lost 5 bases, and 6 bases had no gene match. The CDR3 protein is CASSLQRGTYEQYF. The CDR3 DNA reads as TGTGCCAGTAGTTTACAGCGGGGAACCTACGAGCAGTACTTC.

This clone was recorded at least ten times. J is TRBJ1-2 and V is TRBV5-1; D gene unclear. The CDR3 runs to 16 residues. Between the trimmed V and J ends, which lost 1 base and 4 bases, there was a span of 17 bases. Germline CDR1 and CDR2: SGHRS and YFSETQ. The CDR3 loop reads CASSLNDNRVVYGYTF. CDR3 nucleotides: TGCGCCAGCAGCTTGAATGATAACCGAGTTGTCTATGGCTACACCTTC.

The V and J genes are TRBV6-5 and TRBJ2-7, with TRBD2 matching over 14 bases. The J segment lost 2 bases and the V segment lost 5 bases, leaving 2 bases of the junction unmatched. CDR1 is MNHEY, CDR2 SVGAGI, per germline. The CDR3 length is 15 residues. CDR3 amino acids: CASSPTSGGAYEQYF. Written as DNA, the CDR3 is TGTGCCAGCAGTCCGACTAGCGGGGGGGCCTACGAGCAGTACTTC.

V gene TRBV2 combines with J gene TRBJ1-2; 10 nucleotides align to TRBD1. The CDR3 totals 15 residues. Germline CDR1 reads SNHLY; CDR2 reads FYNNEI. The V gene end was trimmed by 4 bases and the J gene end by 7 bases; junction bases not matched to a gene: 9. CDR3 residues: CASSVLLGQGIGYTF. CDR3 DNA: TGTGCCAGCAGTGTACTCCTGGGACAGGGGATTGGCTACACCTTC.

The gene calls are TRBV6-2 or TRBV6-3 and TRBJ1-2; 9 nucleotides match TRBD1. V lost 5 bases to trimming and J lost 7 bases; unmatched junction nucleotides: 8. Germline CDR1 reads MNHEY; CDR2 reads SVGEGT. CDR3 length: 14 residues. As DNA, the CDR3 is TGTGCCAGCAGTCGACAAGACAGGGGGGTTGGCTACACCTTC. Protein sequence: CASSRQDRGVGYTF.

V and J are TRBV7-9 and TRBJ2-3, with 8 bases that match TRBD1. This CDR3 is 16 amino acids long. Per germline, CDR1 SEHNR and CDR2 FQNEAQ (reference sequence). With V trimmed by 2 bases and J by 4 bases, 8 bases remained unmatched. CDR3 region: CASSLSQTGAPDTQYF. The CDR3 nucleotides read TGTGCCAGCAGCTTATCCCAGACAGGGGCACCAGATACGCAGTATTTT.

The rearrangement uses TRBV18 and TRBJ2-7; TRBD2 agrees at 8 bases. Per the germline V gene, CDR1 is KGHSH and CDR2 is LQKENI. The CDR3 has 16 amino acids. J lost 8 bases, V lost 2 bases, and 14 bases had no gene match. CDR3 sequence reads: CASSPGTPLAGLQQYF. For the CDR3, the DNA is TGTGCCAGCTCACCAGGGACCCCATTAGCGGGACTACAGCAGTACTTC.

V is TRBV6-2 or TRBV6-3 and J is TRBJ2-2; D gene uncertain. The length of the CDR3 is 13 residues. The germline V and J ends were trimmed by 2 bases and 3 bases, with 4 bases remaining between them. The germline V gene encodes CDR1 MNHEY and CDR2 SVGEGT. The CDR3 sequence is CASSYADTGELFF. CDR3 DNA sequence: TGTGCCAGCAGTTACGCGGACACCGGGGAGCTGTTTTTT.

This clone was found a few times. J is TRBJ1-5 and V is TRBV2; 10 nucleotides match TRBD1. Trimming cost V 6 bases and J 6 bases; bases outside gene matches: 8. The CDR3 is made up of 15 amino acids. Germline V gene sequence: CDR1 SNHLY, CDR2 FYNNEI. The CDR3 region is CASRGDRGGGQPQHF. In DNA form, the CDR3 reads TGTGCCAGCAGGGGGGACAGGGGTGGTGGTCAGCCCCAGCATTTT.

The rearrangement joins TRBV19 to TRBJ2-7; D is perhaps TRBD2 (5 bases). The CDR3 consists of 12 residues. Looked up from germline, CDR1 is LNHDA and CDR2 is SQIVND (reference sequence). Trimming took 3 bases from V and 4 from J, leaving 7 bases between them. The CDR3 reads CASSMTTYEQYF. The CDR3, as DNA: TGTGCCAGTAGTATGACTACTTACGAGCAGTACTTC. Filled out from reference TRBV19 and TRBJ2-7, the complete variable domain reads DGGITQSPKYLFRKEGQNVTLSCEQNLNHDAMYWYRQDPGQGLRLIYYSQIVNDFQKGDIAEGYSVSREKKESFPLTVTSAQKNPTAFYLCASSMTTYEQYFGPGTRLTVT.

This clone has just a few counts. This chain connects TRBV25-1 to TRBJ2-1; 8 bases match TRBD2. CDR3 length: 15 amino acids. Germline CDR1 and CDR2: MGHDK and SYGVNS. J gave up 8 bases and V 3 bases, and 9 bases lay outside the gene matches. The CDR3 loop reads CASSDPSGSVYEQFF. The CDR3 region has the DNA TGTGCCAGCAGTGATCCCAGCGGGAGTGTATATGAGCAGTTCTTC.

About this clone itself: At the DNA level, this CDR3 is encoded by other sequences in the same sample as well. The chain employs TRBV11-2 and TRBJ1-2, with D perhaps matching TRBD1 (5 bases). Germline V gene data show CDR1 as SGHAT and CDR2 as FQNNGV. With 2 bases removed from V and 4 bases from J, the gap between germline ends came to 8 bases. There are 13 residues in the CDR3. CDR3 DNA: TGTGCCAGCAGCTTATCAGGGCCCTATGGCTACACCTTC. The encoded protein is CASSLSGPYGYTF. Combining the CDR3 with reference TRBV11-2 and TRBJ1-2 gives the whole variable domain EAGVAQSPRYKIIEKRQSVAFWCNPISGHATLYWYQQILGQGPKLLIQFQNNGVVDDSQLPKDRFSAERLKGVDSTLKIQPAKLEDSAVYLCASSLSGPYGYTFGSGTRLTVV.

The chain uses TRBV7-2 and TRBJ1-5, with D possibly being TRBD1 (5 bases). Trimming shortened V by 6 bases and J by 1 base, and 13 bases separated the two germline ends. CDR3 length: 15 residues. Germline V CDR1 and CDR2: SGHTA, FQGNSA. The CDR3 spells CASSPGGVSNQPQHF. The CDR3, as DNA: TGTGCCAGCAGTCCCGGAGGGGTGAGCAATCAGCCCCAGCATTTT.

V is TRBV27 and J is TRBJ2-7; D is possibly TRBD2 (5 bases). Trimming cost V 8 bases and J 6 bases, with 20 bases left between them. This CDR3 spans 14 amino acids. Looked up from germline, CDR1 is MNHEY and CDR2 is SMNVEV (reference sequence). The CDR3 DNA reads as TGTGCCAGCTCTATGGGTCGGGGAAAGGTCGAGCAGTACTTC. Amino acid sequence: CASSMGRGKVEQYF.

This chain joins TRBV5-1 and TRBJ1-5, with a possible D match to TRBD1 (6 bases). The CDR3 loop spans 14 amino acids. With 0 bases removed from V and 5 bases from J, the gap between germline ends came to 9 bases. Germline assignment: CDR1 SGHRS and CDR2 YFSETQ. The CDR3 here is CASSLAAGDQPQHF. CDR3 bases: TGCGCCAGCAGCTTGGCCGCAGGGGATCAGCCCCAGCATTTT.

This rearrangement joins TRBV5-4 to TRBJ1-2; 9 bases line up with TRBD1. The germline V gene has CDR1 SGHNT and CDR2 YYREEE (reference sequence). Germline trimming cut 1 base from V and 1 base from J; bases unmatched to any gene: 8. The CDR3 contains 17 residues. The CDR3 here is CASSLNPGQGLNYGYTF. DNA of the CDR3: TGTGCCAGCAGCTTGAATCCGGGACAGGGACTTAACTATGGCTACACCTTC.